This T cell receptor beta chain originates from a study of blood T cell repertoires in COVID-19. Looking at the study overall: Some COVID-19 samples were acute and others convalescent; all came from the United States, Italy and Spain. T cells, B-cell-depleted T cells, or PBMCs supplied cDNA or gDNA.

This table comes from immunoSEQ multiplex PCR, and its TCRdb copy is limited to in-frame clones, with some not included. Of 150,000 to 200,000 clones detected, more than 85% appear once; the ten largest clones hold more than 0.75%. V lost 3 bases and J lost 3, with 15 bases in between. This CDR3 comprises 14 residues. Germline CDR1 GTSNPN, CDR2 SVGIG (reference sequence). Sample: peripheral blood. The TCR sequence derives from a young man with acute or convalescent COVID-19. V usage is TRBV30 and J usage is TRBJ2-7, with a tentative D call TRBD2 (6 bases). Here the CDR3 DNA reads TGTGCCTGGAGGTCGAGAGGGGAGGACTACGAGCAGTACTTC. Its protein product is CAWRSRGEDYEQYF. Variable domain in full (rest from reference TRBV30 and TRBJ2-7): SQTIHQWPATLVQPVGSPLSLECTVEGTSNPNLYWYRQAAGRGLQLLFYSVGIGQISSEVPQNLSASRPQDRQFILSSKKLLLSDSGFYLCAWRSRGEDYEQYFGPGTRLTVT.